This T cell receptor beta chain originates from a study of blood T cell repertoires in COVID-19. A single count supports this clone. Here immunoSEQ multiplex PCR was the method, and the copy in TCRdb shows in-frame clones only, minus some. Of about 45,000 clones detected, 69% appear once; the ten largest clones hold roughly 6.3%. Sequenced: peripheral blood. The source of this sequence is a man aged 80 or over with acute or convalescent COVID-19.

The CDR3 DNA is TGTGCCAGTAGTGCCCCCGGGGGGCTCGGGGAAAAACTGTTTTTT. The encoded protein is CASSAPGGLGEKLFF. V gene TRBV19 combines with J gene TRBJ1-4; possibly TRBD1 for D (6 bases). The CDR3 runs 15 residues. V lost 5 bases and J 8 bases, leaving 18 bases between the germline ends. Germline V lookup: CDR1 LNHDA, CDR2 SQIVND (reference sequence).